Following are 30 T cell receptor beta chains from one sample sequenced in a study of shared clonotypes between healthy human individuals (TCRdb year 2020). The protocol used for the library was the immunoSEQ multiplex PCR assay. The table comes from immuneACCESS by way of TCRdb, which keeps in-frame sequences with V and J called. Part of the clones is missing from these tables; in studies checked, under half for an unresolved V gene and the rest for unknown reasons. The sample records approximately 1.1 million clones, approximately 78% of which are singletons. Clones ranked in the top ten supply under 0.6% of the sample. Sequencing used memory CD4+ T cells from PBMCs. Reading the label with the study, this specimen's cell subset or site is: CD45RA-negative fraction. The receptors here all came from a man aged 18-30 years in good health. Some clones in this sample may be carry-over from other donors' samples.

This clone was recorded a few times. This chain uses TRBV2 with TRBJ1-5; a weak D match, TRBD1 (5 bases). Looked up from germline, CDR1 is SNHLY and CDR2 is FYNNEI. This CDR3 spans 17 amino acids. Between the trimmed V and J ends, which lost 5 bases and 4 bases, there was a span of 21 bases. The CDR3 is CASSLDSWGVGNQPQHF. DNA for the CDR3: TGTGCCAGCAGTTTAGATAGTTGGGGCGTGGGGAATCAGCCCCAGCATTTT. The full variable domain, in which reference TRBV2 and TRBJ1-5 provide the parts outside the CDR3, is EPEVTQTPSHQVTQMGQEVILRCVPISNHLYFYWYRQILGQKVEFLVSFYNNEISEKSEIFDDQFSVERPDGSNFTLKIRSTKLEDSAMYFCASSLDSWGVGNQPQHFGDGTRLSIL.

The chain couples TRBV6-6 to TRBJ2-7; possibly TRBD1 for D (5 bases). V lost 4 bases and J 1 base, leaving 14 bases between the germline ends. The CDR3 loop spans 15 amino acids. Germline V gene sequence: CDR1 MNHNY, CDR2 SVGAGI (reference sequence). CDR3 sequence: CASSSARRDSYEQYF. CDR3 nucleotide sequence: TGTGCCAGCAGTTCGGCCCGCAGGGATTCCTACGAGCAGTACTTC.

This clone was detected ten times or more. The CDR3 DNA reads TGTGCCAGCAGGCGGATGGGCGGCAATCAGCCCCAGCATTTT. This encodes CASRRMGGNQPQHF. The chain has TRBV28 and TRBJ1-5; D call uncertain. The ends were cut back, 6 bases at V and 2 bases at J, with 11 bases in the middle. The CDR3 is 14 residues long. Germline CDR1 reads MDHEN; CDR2 reads SYDVKM.

The V and J genes are TRBV5-1 and TRBJ1-2; D remains unclear. The V end lost 0 bases, the J end lost 8 bases, and 11 bases lay between the germline ends. CDR1 is SGHRS, CDR2 YFSETQ, per germline. CDR3 length equals 13 residues. In DNA form, the CDR3 reads TGCGCCAGCAGCTTGGCCCCTGAAGAGGGCTACACCTTC. Its protein is CASSLAPEEGYTF.

J is TRBJ2-7 and V is TRBV7-2; possibly TRBD1 for D (5 bases). V was pared by 1 base and J by 6 bases, with 10 bases between. Per germline, CDR1 SGHTA and CDR2 FQGNSA. This CDR3 spans 13 amino acids. The CDR3 region has the DNA TGTGCCAGCAGCTTAGAAAGGGGATCCGAGCAGTACTTC. Translating gives CASSLERGSEQYF. Variable domain in full (rest from reference TRBV7-2 and TRBJ2-7): GAGVSQSPSNKVTEKGKDVELRCDPISGHTALYWYRQSLGQGLEFLIYFQGNSAPDKSGLPSDRFSAERTGGSVSTLTIQRTQQEDSAVYLCASSLERGSEQYFGPGTRLTVT.

The rearrangement joins TRBV2 to TRBJ2-1; tentatively, D is TRBD2 (7 bases). The V gene lost 0 bases and the J gene lost 3 bases, with 18 bases spanning the gap. This CDR3 has 18 residues. Germline V gene data show CDR1 as SNHLY and CDR2 as FYNNEI. This CDR3 is CASSEAGADQRGYNEQFF. CDR3 DNA: TGTGCCAGCAGTGAAGCGGGGGCGGATCAGCGGGGCTACAATGAGCAGTTCTTC.

J is TRBJ2-5 and V is TRBV18; perhaps TRBD2 as D (6 bases). Deletions cut 4 bases from V and 5 bases from J, with 17 bases between. The CDR3 has 15 residues. CDR1 and CDR2 from the germline V gene are KGHSH and LQKENI. CDR3 in DNA: TGTGCCAGCTCACTCACGCGGGGCGCGGCGGAGACCCAGTACTTC. Its protein product is CASSLTRGAAETQYF. Complete variable domain (other parts from reference TRBV18 and TRBJ2-5): NAGVMQNPRHLVRRRGQEARLRCSPMKGHSHVYWYRQLPEEGLKFMVYLQKENIIDESGMPKERFSAEFPKEGPSILRIQQVVRGDSAAYFCASSLTRGAAETQYFGPGTRLLVL.

CDR3 loop: CASSQEGGRGNQPQHF. Written as DNA, the CDR3 is TGCGCCAGCAGCCAAGAAGGGGGTAGGGGCAATCAGCCCCAGCATTTT. The V and J genes are TRBV4-1 and TRBJ1-5; perhaps TRBD1 as D (6 bases). V was shortened by 0 bases and J by 2 bases, with 11 bases between the two germline ends. This CDR3 contains 16 residues. Per the germline V gene, CDR1 is MGHRA and CDR2 is YSYEKL.

The chain combines TRBV11-3 with TRBJ2-3; 7 bases fit TRBD1. After removal of 5 bases from V and 0 bases from J, the junction contained 2 bases not matched to a gene. Germline V gene data show CDR1 as SGHNT and CDR2 as YENEEA. The CDR3 consists of 14 residues. CDR3 in amino acids: CASSRGQSTDTQYF. Written as DNA, the CDR3 is TGTGCCAGCAGCCGGGGACAGAGCACAGATACGCAGTATTTT.

This clone was detected a few times. This chain joins TRBV10-3 and TRBJ1-2; 8 nucleotides line up with TRBD1. Looked up from germline, CDR1 is ENHRY and CDR2 is SYGVKD. J lost 5 bases, V lost 4 bases, and 6 bases had no gene match. This CDR3 has 14 residues. CDR3 loop: CAISADRDVYGYTF. CDR3 nucleotides: TGTGCCATCAGTGCGGACAGGGATGTTTATGGCTACACCTTC.

The chain recombines TRBV10-1 with TRBJ2-5; 9 bases agree with TRBD2. Germline loops: CDR1 WNHNN, CDR2 SYGVQD (reference sequence). With V trimmed by 1 base and J by 5 bases, 5 bases remained unmatched. This CDR3 region has 15 residues. CDR3 nucleotide sequence: TGCGCCAGCAGTGAGTTAGCGGGAGCGTACGAGACCCAGTACTTC. Its translation: CASSELAGAYETQYF.

This clone was picked up one time. The V and J genes are TRBV29-1 and TRBJ2-7; tentatively, D is TRBD2 (6 bases). CDR1 is SQVTM, CDR2 ANQGSEA, per germline. The germline V and J ends were trimmed by 5 bases and 6 bases, with 17 bases remaining between them. The CDR3 length is 13 residues. CDR3 residues: CSVLTSRFSEQYF. Here the CDR3 DNA reads TGCAGCGTTCTAACTAGCCGGTTTTCCGAGCAGTACTTC.

V is TRBV7-2 and J is TRBJ2-3; 12 nucleotides line up with TRBD2. The germline gives CDR1 SGHTA, CDR2 FQGNSA. J gave up 7 bases and V 0 bases, and 8 bases lay outside the gene matches. This CDR3 comprises 17 residues. This CDR3 is CASSLAGTSGPMNTQYF. The CDR3 region has the DNA TGTGCCAGCAGCTTAGCAGGGACTAGCGGGCCTATGAATACGCAGTATTTT.

Worth noting for this clone: Distinct nucleotide sequences in the sample also encode this CDR3. This chain connects TRBV28 to TRBJ2-1; 11 bases agree with TRBD2. V dropped 2 bases and J dropped 4; count of bases not matched to a gene: 1. The CDR3 is 15 amino acids. From germline, CDR1 is MDHEN and CDR2 SYDVKM. The CDR3 sequence is CASSLASGGYNEQFF. CDR3 nucleotides: TGTGCCAGCAGTTTAGCTAGCGGGGGGTACAATGAGCAGTTCTTC.

The rearrangement uses TRBV2 and TRBJ1-6, with D unclear. The CDR3 covers 12 residues. Germline CDR1 is SNHLY and CDR2 is FYNNEI. V lost 3 bases and J 13 bases, leaving 10 bases between the germline ends. The CDR3 is CASSESPIPLHF. DNA for the CDR3: TGTGCCAGCAGTGAGAGCCCAATCCCCCTCCACTTT.

The chain couples TRBV5-4 to TRBJ2-3; TRBD1 is a possible D gene (6 bases). The CDR3 contains 14 residues. V lost 0 bases and J lost 5, with 10 bases in between. Germline V lookup: CDR1 SGHNT, CDR2 YYREEE (reference sequence). The CDR3 is CASSLDRVGDTQYF. In DNA form, the CDR3 reads TGTGCCAGCAGCTTGGACAGGGTTGGAGATACGCAGTATTTT.

This clone has a single count. The rearrangement uses TRBV6-5 and TRBJ2-7; 9 nucleotides match TRBD1. Germline trimming cut 2 bases from V and 3 bases from J; bases unmatched to any gene: 5. The CDR3 loop spans 15 amino acids. Germline V gene sequence: CDR1 MNHEY, CDR2 SVGAGI. The CDR3 sequence is CASSYADRGLYEQYF. CDR3 sequence (DNA): TGTGCCAGCAGTTACGCGGACAGGGGACTCTACGAGCAGTACTTC.

The CDR3 region has the DNA TGCAGCGTTGAAGCGTATCTGAACACTGAAGCTTTCTTT. Residues: CSVEAYLNTEAFF. The chain couples TRBV29-1 to TRBJ1-1, with unresolved D. This CDR3 contains 13 residues. V dropped 1 base and J dropped 0 bases, with 6 bases sitting between them. The germline CDR1 and CDR2 sequences are SQVTM and ANQGSEA. The full variable domain, its missing parts supplied by reference TRBV29-1 and TRBJ1-1, is SAVISQKPSRDICQRGTSLTIQCQVDSQVTMMFWYRQQPGQSLTLIATANQGSEATYESGFVIDKFPISRPNLTFSTLTVSNMSPEDSSIYLCSVEAYLNTEAFFGQGTRLTVV.

The gene calls are TRBV2 and TRBJ1-1; a weak D match, TRBD1 (6 bases). Deletions cut 5 bases from V and 0 bases from J, with 10 bases between. The germline V gene has CDR1 SNHLY and CDR2 FYNNEI. The CDR3 totals 14 residues. CDR3 nucleotide sequence: TGTGCCAGCAGTCGACAGGCTATGAACACTGAAGCTTTCTTT. This sequence encodes CASSRQAMNTEAFF.

The chain has TRBV6-4 and TRBJ2-1; TRBD2 matches at 7 bases. The germline gives CDR1 MRHNA, CDR2 SNTAGT. The CDR3 length is 16 residues. V was pared by 2 bases and J by 2 bases, with 6 bases of the junction left unmatched. The CDR3 region has the DNA TGTGCCAGCAGTGACGCCGTAGGACTAGCCTACAATGAGCAGTTCTTC. Its protein is CASSDAVGLAYNEQFF.

The chain carries TRBV7-3 and TRBJ1-1, with D perhaps matching TRBD1 (5 bases). The CDR3 is 14 residues long. V was trimmed by 5 bases and J by 4 bases, leaving 14 bases between them. Per germline, CDR1 SGHTA and CDR2 FQGTGA. CDR3 DNA sequence: TGTGCCAGCAGCCTCGGCGCGGGGGGCACTGAAGCTTTCTTT. This translates into CASSLGAGGTEAFF.

This chain links TRBV6-1 with TRBJ2-1; the match to TRBD2 covers 9 bases. This CDR3 spans 13 amino acids. J gave up 10 bases and V 3 bases, and 4 bases lay outside the gene matches. Per the germline V gene, CDR1 is MNHNS and CDR2 is SASEGT. CDR3: CASSEGLAREQFF. In DNA form, the CDR3 reads TGTGCCAGCAGTGAGGGACTAGCAAGGGAGCAGTTCTTC.

The rearrangement uses TRBV6-5 and TRBJ2-1; no definite D call. Between the trimmed V and J ends, which lost 4 bases and 11 bases, there was a span of 12 bases. This CDR3 is 12 amino acids long. The germline V gene has CDR1 MNHEY and CDR2 SVGAGI. The CDR3 DNA is TGTGCCAGCAGTTTAGTGCGAGGCCAGCAGTTCTTC. Translation gives CASSLVRGQQFF.

The chain is built from TRBV7-2 and TRBJ1-2, with D possibly TRBD1 on 5 matching bases. The CDR3 consists of 13 residues. The V gene lost 6 bases and the J gene lost 2 bases, with 10 bases spanning the gap. Germline CDR1 reads SGHTA; CDR2 reads FQGNSA. The CDR3, as DNA: TGTGCCAGCAGTTGGGACTCCAACTATGGCTACACCTTC. This gives the protein CASSWDSNYGYTF.

The rearrangement joins TRBV5-1 to TRBJ2-1, with unresolved D. Trimming removed 5 bases at V and 0 bases at J, with 12 bases between. Germline V gene lookup returns CDR1 SGHRS and CDR2 YFSETQ. This CDR3 region has 15 residues. The CDR3 DNA reads as TGCGCCAGCAGACTCCTACCTTTCTCCTACAATGAGCAGTTCTTC. This gives the protein CASRLLPFSYNEQFF.

The chain is built from TRBV5-8 and TRBJ1-2, with a tentative D call TRBD1 (5 bases). V lost 1 base and J lost 2, with 6 bases in between. CDR3 length equals 13 residues. CDR1 is SGHTS, CDR2 YDEGEE, per germline. CDR3 amino acids: CASSLRGNYGYTF. CDR3 DNA: TGTGCCAGCAGCTTGCGGGGCAACTATGGCTACACCTTC.

The chain has TRBV11-2 and TRBJ2-2; no definite D call. Trimming took off 5 bases at V and 5 bases at J, with 12 bases between the two ends. Germline CDR1 and CDR2: SGHAT and FQNNGV. This CDR3 has 14 residues. The CDR3 protein is CASSPAHRTGELFF. For the CDR3, the DNA is TGTGCCAGCAGCCCAGCGCATAGGACCGGGGAGCTGTTTTTT.

The V gene is TRBV4-1, the J gene TRBJ2-5; D remains unclear. The tail of the sequence fits TRBJ2-7 better, so the J call may be wrong. The CDR3 runs to 13 residues. CDR1 MGHRA and CDR2 YSYEKL come from the germline V gene. The CDR3: CASSQAAFREQYF. Written as DNA, the CDR3 is TGCGCCAGCAGCCAAGCGGCATTCCGCGAGCAGTACTTC.

In the case of this clone: Other nucleotide sequences in the sample specify the same CDR3. The chain employs TRBV7-2 and TRBJ2-7; D is unclear. Per germline, CDR1 SGHTA and CDR2 FQGNSA. V was shortened by 2 bases and J by 1 base, with 3 bases between the two germline ends. The length of the CDR3 is 12 residues. DNA for the CDR3: TGTGCCAGCAGCTTAACATCCTACGAGCAGTACTTC. Its protein is CASSLTSYEQYF.

The chain is built from TRBV9 and TRBJ1-1; no clear D. The V gene's germline CDR1 is SGDLS and CDR2 YYNGEE. V lost 1 base, J lost 4 bases, and 14 bases lay in between. There are 15 residues in the CDR3. The CDR3 DNA follows: TGTGCCAGCAGCGTAATCCCAGGCATGTTCACTGAAGCTTTCTTT. This encodes CASSVIPGMFTEAFF.